A selection of T cell receptor beta chains follows, all from one sample in a study of Ad26.COV2.S vaccination and SARS-CoV-2 variants. Measured with immunoSEQ multiplex PCR; TCRdb has only the in-frame clones, and not every one. The sample consists of about 350,000 clones, about 88% of them appearing once. The sample consisted of peripheral blood, taken in a trial of Ad26.COV2.S vaccine versus placebo. The receptors here all came from a person aged 18-65 years who received the Ad26.COV2.S COVID-19 vaccine or a placebo. Both conserved end residues are part of each CDR3. Each record gives: J gene, V gene, D gene, clone size, CDR3 DNA, CDR3 protein. A D gene is named only where the DNA matches it firmly. A clone size is listed for some rows: how often the clone was seen (once, few, many), or a class if it is expanded.

TRBJ2-7 TRBV19 . . TGTGCCAGTAGTATAGGACAGCTAAGCTCCTACGAGCAGTACTTC CASSIGQLSSYEQYF
TRBJ2-2 TRBV19 . once TGTGCCAGTAGTATTAGTTTTTCGGACACCGGGGAGCTGTTTTTT CASSISFSDTGELFF
TRBJ2-7 TRBV11-1 TRBD1 . TGTGCCAGCAGAGGACAGGGATCGCCCTACGAGCAGTACTTC CASRGQGSPYEQYF
TRBJ1-2 TRBV4-1 TRBD1 few TGCGCCAGCAGCAGCTCCCGGGCAGGGGGCAGCTATGGCTACACCTTC CASSSSRAGGSYGYTF
TRBJ1-2 TRBV12-5 . once TGTGCTAGTGGTTCCTGGGCAGGGTTTTACACCTTC CASGSWAGFYTF
TRBJ2-5 TRBV18 . . TGTGCCAGCTCACCACCTGAGGCTTTCCAAGAGACCCAGTACTTC CASSPPEAFQETQYF
TRBJ2-6 TRBV3-1/TRBV3-2 . once TGTGCCAGCAGCCCACCCTTAAAGACGGGTGACTCTGGGGCCAACGTCCTGACTTTC CASSPPLKTGDSGANVLTF
TRBJ1-5 TRBV6-2/TRBV6-3 TRBD1 . TGTGCCAGCAGTCCCCTCTCACCGGGACAGTACAATCAGCCCCAGCATTTT CASSPLSPGQYNQPQHF
TRBJ1-4 TRBV5-1 TRBD1 . TGCGCCAGCAGCCCATGGGGGACAGTAGCCGAAAAACTGTTTTTT CASSPWGTVAEKLFF
TRBJ2-1 TRBV15 . . TGTGCCACCAGCAGAGATGAAAGTATGTCCTACAATGAGCAGTTCTTC CATSRDESMSYNEQFF
TRBJ2-1 TRBV6-2/TRBV6-3 . . TGTGCCAGCAGTTACTCGAGACTATACTACAATGAGCAGTTCTTC CASSYSRLYYNEQFF
TRBJ2-7 TRBV2 TRBD1 . TGTGCCAGCAGGGCTCCGGGACAGACCCCCTACGAGCAGTACTTC CASRAPGQTPYEQYF
TRBJ1-1 TRBV7-6 TRBD1 once TGTGCCAGCAGCTTAGGGTTGGGACAGGGAATTAATGAAGCTTTCTTT CASSLGLGQGINEAFF
TRBJ2-1 TRBV15 . . TGTGCCACCAGCATTTTTCGGGGTAATGAGCAGTTCTTC CATSIFRGNEQFF
TRBJ2-2 TRBV15 . few TGTGCCACCAGCAGAGCGGGACAGGGGATTAGCGGGGGATACACCGGGGAGCTGTTTTTT CATSRAGQGISGGYTGELFF
TRBJ2-3 TRBV19 TRBD1 once TGTGCCAGTAGTGTGGACAGGGGGCCAGATACGCAGTATTTT CASSVDRGPDTQYF
TRBJ1-1 TRBV9 . . TGTGCCAGCAGCGTAGGGATACTGATGAACACTGAAGCTTTCTTT CASSVGILMNTEAFF
TRBJ2-4 TRBV20-1 . . TGCAGTGCTAGTGCCGACTCGCTTATTCAGTACTTC CSASADSLIQYF
TRBJ2-2 TRBV19 TRBD1 few TGTGCCAGTCGGACAGGTCACAACACCGGGGAGCTGTTTTTT CASRTGHNTGELFF
TRBJ2-7 TRBV19 . . TGTGCCAGTAGTATCGGGGGGCCACACTACGAGCAGTACTTC CASSIGGPHYEQYF
TRBJ2-2 TRBV6-5 TRBD1 . TGTGCCAGCAGCCCCGGGACAGGGGGCACCGGGGAGCTGTTTTTT CASSPGTGGTGELFF
TRBJ1-4 TRBV19 . few TGTGCCAGTAGTATAGCGTTAAGATCCCCCTTGGGGAGCAAGTCGGAAAAACTGTTTTTT CASSIALRSPLGSKSEKLFF
TRBJ2-5 TRBV28 . . TGTGCCAGCAGTTTACCTAGCGCAGGGGCAGAGACCCAGTACTTC CASSLPSAGAETQYF
TRBJ2-2 TRBV19 . . TGTGCCAGTACCGAATGGGGGACTCGGACTCCCGGGGAGCTGTTTTTT CASTEWGTRTPGELFF
TRBJ2-3 TRBV5-4 . . TGTGCCAGCAGCTTTGGAGCTACGAAAGATACGCAGTATTTT CASSFGATKDTQYF
TRBJ2-1 TRBV2 . . TGTGCCAGCCTAAAGGGTGAGCAGTTCTTC CASLKGEQFF
TRBJ2-3 TRBV7-2 TRBD2 . TGTGCCAGCAGCTTAAGGTGGCGGGAGTCGCAAGATACGCAGTATTTT CASSLRWRESQDTQYF
TRBJ1-5 TRBV6-5 . once TGTGCCAGCAGTCCAGGGTGGGGGGTGCAGCCCCAGCATTTT CASSPGWGVQPQHF
TRBJ1-1 TRBV19 TRBD1 . TGTGCCAGTAATGACCCCACAGGGGTTACGACTGAAGCTTTCTTT CASNDPTGVTTEAFF
TRBJ2-5 TRBV18 . . TGTGCCAGCTCACTCAGGACGGGCCAGCAAGAGACCCAGTACTTC CASSLRTGQQETQYF
TRBJ2-1 TRBV29-1 TRBD2 . TGCAGCGGCCGGACTAGCGGGTTCTATGAGCAGTTCTTC CSGRTSGFYEQFF
TRBJ1-2 TRBV2 TRBD1 . TGTGCCAGCAGAGAAGGGGGCTTCCCAAACTATGGCTACACCTTC CASREGGFPNYGYTF
TRBJ1-3 TRBV7-3 . few TGTGCCAGCAGCTTAACGTCAGGGATTACGGGAAACACCATATATTTT CASSLTSGITGNTIYF
TRBJ2-7 TRBV19 . . TGTGCCAGTAGTATAGCGGAGGGATTCACCTACGAGCAGTACTTC CASSIAEGFTYEQYF
TRBJ1-2 TRBV7-2 . . TGTGCCAGCAGCTTATCCCACACATCAGCTAACTATGGCTACACCTTC CASSLSHTSANYGYTF
TRBJ2-7 TRBV7-2 . . TGTGCCAGCAGCTTAGGGAACACGGGCTCCTACGAGCAGTACTTC CASSLGNTGSYEQYF
TRBJ1-4 TRBV30 . . TGTGCCTGGGGTCTGTCCGGGACACTAAATGAAAAACTGTTTTTT CAWGLSGTLNEKLFF
TRBJ2-2 TRBV5-1 . . TGCGCCAGCAGCTTACAGGGATTAGACACCGGGGAGCTGTTTTTT CASSLQGLDTGELFF
TRBJ1-6 TRBV27 . . TGTGCCAGCAGCCGGGGCAGCTCCTATAATTCACCCCTCCACTTT CASSRGSSYNSPLHF
TRBJ1-5 TRBV2 . . TGTGCCAGCAGTGCGACAGGCGTGAGTCAGCCCCAGCATTTT CASSATGVSQPQHF
TRBJ1-2 TRBV27 . . TGTGCCAGCAGGGGCAGGGGCGAGGGCTACACCTTC CASRGRGEGYTF
TRBJ2-7 TRBV7-3 . . TGTGCCAGCAGCTTAATAGGGGTGTTGTACGGGAGTATAGGGGAGCAGTACTTC CASSLIGVLYGSIGEQYF
TRBJ2-7 TRBV29-1 TRBD2 . TGCAGCACCTCGGGTAGCGGGACCTACGAGCAGTACTTC CSTSGSGTYEQYF
TRBJ1-2 TRBV7-8 . . TGTGCCAGCAGCTTAGGCCGAAACACCTTCGCTAACTATGGCTACACCTTC CASSLGRNTFANYGYTF
TRBJ1-4 TRBV5-1 . . TGCGCCAGCAGCCTCGACCTGGGGAAACTGTTTTTT CASSLDLGKLFF